This TCR beta chain was obtained from a study of blood T cells in healthy people across ages. The study's findings and limits: In long-lived donors, naive CD4+ cell counts and diversity exceeded those of aged donors. The study regarded diversity estimates from one million T cells as underestimates. The donors' CMV status was not determined, possibly confounding changes in expanded clonotypes.

As for this clonotype: The antigen is undetermined.

Using a J-beta primer mix together with a sample-barcoded 5' primer, a second PCR was run for roughly 6 to 11 cycles. Researchers report that a template-switch adaptor with 12 random nucleotides tagged each cDNA molecule. From the 5' RACE reads, TCRdb called clonotypes with MiXCR, one entry per CDR3 protein. This table holds approximately 1.5 million distinct CDR3 sequences, about 35% found once. Trimming removed 2 bases from V and 6 bases from J; junction bases left unmatched: 7. The CDR3 covers 15 residues. In germline, CDR1 is SGHRS, CDR2 YFSETQ. This chain uses TRBV5-1 with TRBJ2-3; 9 nucleotides align to TRBD2. The clonotype originates from a woman between 25 and 40 years old in good health. Material: blood. In DNA, the CDR3 is TGCGCCAGCAGCTTCCGCGGGGGGGCCTCGGATACGCAGTATTTT. Protein sequence: CASSFRGGASDTQYF.